The 18 T cell receptor beta chains listed next were all sequenced from one sample in a study of T cell repertoires and leukemia-associated antigens. TCRdb independently ran MiXCR on the 5' RACE reads; one entry per CDR3 protein. The profile covers 11,000 or so distinct CDR3 sequences, with roughly 43% appearing a single time and about a quarter taken by the ten largest. Their recognized antigens are unknown. Material for sequencing was CD3+ T cells sorted from blood and cultured. The receptor source for this set is a female donor in good health.

At least ten counts were recorded for this clonotype. The chain links TRBV28 to TRBJ2-7; tentative D call: TRBD1 (6 bases). This CDR3 comprises 14 residues. Trimming left V 9 bases short and J 0 bases short, with 15 bases between. In germline, CDR1 is MDHEN, CDR2 SYDVKM. The CDR3 DNA follows: TGTGCCAGTAGCTCGACAGGACTCTCCTACGAGCAGTACTTC. This sequence encodes CASSSTGLSYEQYF.

Concerning this clonotype itself: Compared with germline, one end of the junction differs, possibly owing to a read error. The V gene is TRBV10-3, the J gene TRBJ1-1; possibly TRBD1 for D (5 bases). Germline CDR1 is ENHRY and CDR2 is SYGVKD. The CDR3 has 13 amino acids. CDR3 amino acids: CAIKGPQNTEAFF. The CDR3 bases are TGTGCCATCAAGGGACCGCAGAACACTGAAGCTTTCTTC.

The chain has TRBV3-1 and TRBJ2-7; 7 bases fit TRBD2. Germline V lookup: CDR1 LGHDT, CDR2 YNNKEL (reference sequence). V shed 2 bases and J 3 bases; nucleotides not matched to a gene: 1. The length of the CDR3 is 13 residues. CDR3 in DNA: TGTGCCAGCAGCCAATCTAGCGGCTACGAGCAGTACTTC. Encoded protein: CASSQSSGYEQYF.

This clonotype showed up just a few times. The rearrangement joins TRBV18 to TRBJ2-1; 9 nucleotides match TRBD1. The CDR3 extends over 12 amino acids. V lost 5 bases and J lost 12; bases outside the gene matches: 5. The V gene's germline CDR1 is KGHSH and CDR2 LQKENI. The CDR3 sequence: CASSTGQGSQFF. In DNA form, the CDR3 reads TGTGCCAGCTCAACGGGACAGGGTTCGCAGTTCTTC.

The V call is TRBV20-1, the J call TRBJ2-3; TRBD2 matches at 8 bases. The CDR3 length is 13 residues. V lost 3 bases, J lost 8 bases, and 7 bases stayed unmatched. Germline V gives CDR1 DFQATT, CDR2 SNEGSKA (reference sequence). In nucleotides, the CDR3 is TGCAGTGCTAGCCTCGCGGGAGGAGGTACGCAGTATTTT. Its translation: CSASLAGGGTQYF.

The genes are TRBV11-3 and TRBJ2-2; 9 bases map to TRBD2. V gave up 3 bases and J gave up 7 bases; unmatched junction bases: 6. This CDR3 has 15 residues. The germline CDR1 and CDR2 sequences are SGHNT and YENEEA. The DNA for the CDR3 is TGTGCCAGCAGCTTGGCTAGCGGGATGGTCGGGGAGCTGTTTTTT. Translated, it gives CASSLASGMVGELFF.

This clonotype was recorded at least ten times. The genes are TRBV2 and TRBJ1-1; no clear D gene. The V gene's germline CDR1 is SNHLY and CDR2 FYNNEI. The CDR3 spans 11 residues. V was shortened by 7 bases and J by 1 base, with 4 bases between the two germline ends. The CDR3 DNA reads TGTGCCAGCAAAAGGAACACTGAAGCTTTCTTT. The encoded protein is CASKRNTEAFF.

V and J are TRBV5-6 and TRBJ2-3; the D is unclear. V was trimmed by 4 bases and J by 0 bases, leaving 9 bases between them. CDR1 is SGHDT and CDR2 is YYEEEE in the germline V gene. The CDR3 totals 14 residues. CDR3 in amino acids: CASSTLTSTDTQYF. The CDR3 DNA is TGTGCCAGCAGCACCCTAACCAGCACAGATACGCAGTATTTT.

This chain uses TRBV5-1 with TRBJ2-1; D is ambiguous. The germline CDR1 and CDR2 sequences are SGHRS and YFSETQ. V lost 1 base, J lost 9 bases, and 14 bases lay in between. The CDR3 runs 14 residues. The CDR3 nucleotides are TGCGCCAGCAGCTTGTCCTCTCCAGGCGCTGAGCAGTTCTTC. This codes for CASSLSSPGAEQFF. Combining the CDR3 with reference TRBV5-1 and TRBJ2-1 gives the whole variable domain KAGVTQTPRYLIKTRGQQVTLSCSPISGHRSVSWYQQTPGQGLQFLFEYFSETQRNKGNFPGRFSGRQFSNSRSEMNVSTLELGDSALYLCASSLSSPGAEQFFGPGTRLTVL.

The rearrangement joins TRBV20-1 to TRBJ1-2; possible D gene TRBD1, 6 bases. Looked up from germline, CDR1 is DFQATT and CDR2 is SNEGSKA (reference sequence). Trimming removed 1 base from V and 4 bases from J, with 19 bases in between. This CDR3 contains 16 residues. The chain's CDR3 is CSARGRDRKNLYGYTF. The DNA for the CDR3 is TGCAGTGCTAGAGGTCGAGACAGGAAGAATCTCTATGGCTACACCTTC.

This clonotype was recorded at least ten times. This chain uses TRBV7-9 with TRBJ1-6, with a tentative D call TRBD1 (5 bases). The germline V gene has CDR1 SEHNR and CDR2 FQNEAQ (reference sequence). Trimming shortened V by 3 bases and J by 7 bases, and 7 bases separated the two germline ends. The CDR3 is 13 amino acids. CDR3 bases: TGTGCCAGCAGCTTCGAGGGGAATTCACCCCTCCACTTT. Encoded protein: CASSFEGNSPLHF. The entire variable domain, with the rest obtained from reference TRBV7-9 and TRBJ1-6, is as follows: DTGVSQNPRHKITKRGQNVTFRCDPISEHNRLYWYRQTLGQGPEFLTYFQNEAQLEKSRLLSDRFSAERPKGSFSTLEIQRTEQGDSAMYLCASSFEGNSPLHFGNGTRLTVT.

This sequence joins TRBV5-6 and TRBJ2-2, with a possible D match to TRBD2 (5 bases). V lost 4 bases and J lost 6, with 7 bases in between. The germline CDR1 and CDR2 sequences are SGHDT and YYEEEE. There are 12 residues in the CDR3. The CDR3 loop is CASSLAAGELFF. The CDR3 DNA reads TGTGCCAGCAGCCTAGCCGCCGGGGAGCTGTTTTTT.

This clonotype was seen only a few times. The chain couples TRBV24-1 to TRBJ2-3, with D unclear. Germline CDR1 KGHDR, CDR2 SFDVKD. CDR3 size: 12 residues. V gave up 4 bases and J gave up 4 bases, with 5 bases separating them. The CDR3 DNA is TGTGCCACCAGTGAATTCGCAGATACGCAGTATTTT. This gives the protein CATSEFADTQYF.

This clonotype has ten or more counts. This chain joins TRBV11-2 and TRBJ2-1; 7 nucleotides agree with TRBD1. Germline-derived CDR1 and CDR2 are SGHAT and FQNNGV. There are 17 residues in the CDR3. With 4 bases clipped from V and 2 bases from J, the junction kept 11 bases outside the gene matches. CDR3 in amino acids: CASSSKRRGSPYNEQFF. As DNA, the CDR3 is TGTGCCAGCAGCTCCAAACGCAGGGGGAGTCCCTACAATGAGCAGTTCTTC.

The V call is TRBV7-6, the J call TRBJ2-3; D remains ambiguous. With 5 bases removed from V and 5 bases from J, the gap between germline ends came to 8 bases. There are 12 residues in the CDR3. Germline V lookup: CDR1 SGHVS, CDR2 FNYEAQ. CDR3 nucleotide sequence: TGTGCCAGCAGCGCCCTGCTAGATACGCAGTATTTT. Its protein product is CASSALLDTQYF.

This chain links TRBV20-1 with TRBJ2-1; 7 nucleotides align to TRBD2. V trimming: 0 bases; J trimming: 9 bases; junction bases outside the gene matches: 8. The germline CDR1 and CDR2 sequences are DFQATT and SNEGSKA (reference sequence). The length of the CDR3 is 14 residues. CDR3 residues: CSARDRWRESEQFF. The CDR3 DNA follows: TGCAGTGCTAGAGATCGATGGCGGGAGTCTGAGCAGTTCTTC.

This rearrangement joins TRBV7-8 to TRBJ2-2; the match to TRBD1 covers 7 bases. J gave up 7 bases and V 2 bases, and 10 bases lay outside the gene matches. CDR3 size: 16 residues. The V gene's germline CDR1 is SGHVS and CDR2 FQNEAQ. In DNA, the CDR3 is TGTGCCAGCAGCTTAATAGGGACAGATCAGAGCGGGGAGCTGTTTTTT. As protein: CASSLIGTDQSGELFF.

Only a few counts were recorded for this clonotype. The chain has TRBV5-1 and TRBJ2-2, with D possibly TRBD2 on 5 matching bases. There are 15 residues in the CDR3. Germline assignment: CDR1 SGHRS and CDR2 YFSETQ. Trimming stripped 2 bases from V and 3 bases from J, with 11 bases between. The chain's CDR3 is CASSLRERYTGELFF. The CDR3 DNA follows: TGCGCCAGCAGCTTACGGGAAAGGTACACCGGGGAGCTGTTTTTT.